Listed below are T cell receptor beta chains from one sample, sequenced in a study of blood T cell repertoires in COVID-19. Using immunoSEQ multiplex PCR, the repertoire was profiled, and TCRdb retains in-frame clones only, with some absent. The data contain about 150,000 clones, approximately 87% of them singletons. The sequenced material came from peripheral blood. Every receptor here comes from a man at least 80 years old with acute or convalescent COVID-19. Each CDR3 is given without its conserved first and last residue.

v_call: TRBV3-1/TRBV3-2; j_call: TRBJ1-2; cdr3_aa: ASSQVTGGLGGYT
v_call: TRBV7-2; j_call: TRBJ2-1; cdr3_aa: ASSAGGAGRHNEQF
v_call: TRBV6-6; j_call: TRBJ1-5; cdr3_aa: ASSTQVGQPQH
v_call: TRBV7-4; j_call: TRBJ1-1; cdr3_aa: ASSFRAPGQPNTEAF
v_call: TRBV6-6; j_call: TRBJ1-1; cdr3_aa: ASSPDRGRLGGTEAF
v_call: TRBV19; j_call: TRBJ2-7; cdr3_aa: ASSIRGGSSYEQY
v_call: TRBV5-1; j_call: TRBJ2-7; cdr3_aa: ASSLGQVGEQY
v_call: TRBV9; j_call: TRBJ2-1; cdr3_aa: ASSVDGTPYNEQF
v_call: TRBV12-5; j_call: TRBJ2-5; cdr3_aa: ASVPGGGGSAETQY
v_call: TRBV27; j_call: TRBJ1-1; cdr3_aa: ASSSQERHTEAF
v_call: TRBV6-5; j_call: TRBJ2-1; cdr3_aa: ASSPGTSGRSEQF
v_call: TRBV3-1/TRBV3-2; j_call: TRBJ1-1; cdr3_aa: ASNTGGAGEAF
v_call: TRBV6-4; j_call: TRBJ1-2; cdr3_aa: ASSDPGNRGYT
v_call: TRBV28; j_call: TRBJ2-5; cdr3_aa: ASSLYGTSGSVRETQY
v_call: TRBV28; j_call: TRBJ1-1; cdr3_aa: ASSSPARATEAF
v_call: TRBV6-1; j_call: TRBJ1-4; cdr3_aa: ASSELENEKLF
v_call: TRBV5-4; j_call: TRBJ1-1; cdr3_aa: ASSGAQGWDTEAF
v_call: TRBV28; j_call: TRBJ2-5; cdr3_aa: ASSTQAQETQY
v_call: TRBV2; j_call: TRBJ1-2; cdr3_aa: ASSTGGNRKSYT
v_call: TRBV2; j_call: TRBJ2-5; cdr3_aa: ASRLGEQTQY